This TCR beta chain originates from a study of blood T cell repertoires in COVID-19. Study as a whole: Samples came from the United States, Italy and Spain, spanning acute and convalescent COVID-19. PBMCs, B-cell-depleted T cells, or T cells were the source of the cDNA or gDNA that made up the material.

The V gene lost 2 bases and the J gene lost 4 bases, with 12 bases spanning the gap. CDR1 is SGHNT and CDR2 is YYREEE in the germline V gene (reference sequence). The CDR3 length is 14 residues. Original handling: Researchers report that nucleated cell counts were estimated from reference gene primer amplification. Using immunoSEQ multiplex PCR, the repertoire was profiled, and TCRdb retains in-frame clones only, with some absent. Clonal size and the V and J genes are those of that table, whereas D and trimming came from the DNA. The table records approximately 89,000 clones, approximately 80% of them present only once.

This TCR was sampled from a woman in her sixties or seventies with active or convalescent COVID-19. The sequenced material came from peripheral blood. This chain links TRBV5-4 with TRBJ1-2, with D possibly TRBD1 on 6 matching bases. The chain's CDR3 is CASSLQGEGYGYTF. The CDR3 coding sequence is TGTGCCAGCAGCTTACAGGGAGAGGGCTATGGCTACACCTTC.